This TCR beta chain was captured by sequencing in a study of shared clonotypes between healthy human individuals. Assay used: immunoSEQ multiplex PCR; TCRdb lists only in-frame clones, some missing. The table shows over a million clones, with over 95% occurring only once. J lost 3 bases, V lost 2 bases, and 8 bases had no gene match. The CDR3 is 17 amino acids. Germline V gene data show CDR1 as MNHEY and CDR2 as SMNVEV (reference sequence). The sequence was collected from a man between 25 and 39 years old in good health. The gene calls are TRBV27 and TRBJ2-2; the match to TRBD1 covers 8 bases. The sequenced material came from naive CD4+ T cells sorted from blood. The subset here: CD45RA+ positively selected. The CDR3 sequence: CASSLKFGQGYTGELFF. CDR3 DNA: TGTGCCAGCAGTTTAAAATTTGGACAGGGCTACACCGGGGAGCTGTTTTTT.